A selection of T cell receptor beta chains follows, all from one sample in a study of T cells after yellow fever vaccination. In TCRdb, the 5' RACE reads were re-called with MiXCR into one record per CDR3 protein. The data show about 360,000 distinct CDR3 sequences, with approximately 5.7% seen just once and over 12% held by the top ten. The input for sequencing was PBMCs, taken 5 days after the yellow fever booster vaccination. These receptor sequences come from a man younger than 45 who received the YFV17D yellow fever vaccine. CDR3s include the opening cysteine and the closing phenylalanine or tryptophan. Each record gives: clone size, V gene, D gene, J gene, CDR3 DNA, CDR3 protein. A D gene is named only where the DNA matches it firmly. A clone size is listed for some rows: how often the clone was seen (once, few, many), or a class if it is expanded.

many,TRBV6-1,TRBD2,TRBJ2-1,TGTGCCAGCAGAGCAGCGGGAGGGCCTGACAATGAGCAGTTCTTC,CASRAAGGPDNEQFF
-,TRBV20-1,-,TRBJ2-2,TGCAGTGCTAGACCTGGACCGACCCTAGCCTCGAGTAGATGGAACACCGGGGAGCTGTTTTTT,CSARPGPTLASSRWNTGELFF
many,TRBV6-6,TRBD2,TRBJ2-7,TGTGCCTCCGGGGGGTACTCCTACGAGCAGTACTTC,CASGGYSYEQYF
-,TRBV10-1,-,TRBJ1-6,TGCGCCAGCGGGACCTGGAATTCACCCCTCCACTTT,CASGTWNSPLHF
many,TRBV7-8,TRBD1,TRBJ2-1,TGTGCCAGCAGCAAAAGACAGGGTAGAATCAATGAGCAGTTCTTC,CASSKRQGRINEQFF
once,TRBV27,TRBD2,TRBJ2-1,TGTGCCAGCAGTCTCCGGGGGGTTAGCGGGGGCCCTAGGGTGCAGTTCTTC,CASSLRGVSGGPRVQFF
-,TRBV7-2,-,TRBJ2-2,TGTGCCAACGGAGGGGTGAACACCGGGGAGCTGTTTTTT,CANGGVNTGELFF
few,TRBV18,TRBD2,TRBJ2-3,TGTGCCAGCTCACCACCGACTAGCGGGAGAGATACGCAGTATTTT,CASSPPTSGRDTQYF
-,TRBV5-8,-,TRBJ2-7,TGTGCCAGCAGCTTTGCGGACAGTCGCTACGAGCAGTACTTC,CASSFADSRYEQYF
-,TRBV7-8,-,TRBJ2-3,TGTGCCAGCAGCGTTCCGCCTGATACGCAGTATTTT,CASSVPPDTQYF
many,TRBV5-1,-,TRBJ2-3,TGCGCCAGCAGCCCCCTTGGGACAGATACGCAGTATTTT,CASSPLGTDTQYF
many,TRBV20-1,-,TRBJ2-7,TGCAGTGCTAGGTTAGCGGCCTACGAGCAGTACTTC,CSARLAAYEQYF
-,TRBV15,-,TRBJ2-4,TGTGCCACCAGCAGGGGATACCTCGGTCGCGGGCGAAACATTCAGTACTTC,CATSRGYLGRGRNIQYF
few,TRBV7-2,-,TRBJ2-5,TGTGCCAGCAGCTTAGCCGGAGGACAGCCTCAAGAGACCCAGTACTTC,CASSLAGGQPQETQYF
few,TRBV29-1,-,TRBJ2-1,TGCAGCGTTGTACAAAATGAGCAGTTCTTC,CSVVQNEQFF
many,TRBV20-1,-,TRBJ2-1,TGCAGTGTCCGGGGGGCCCCGTACAATGAGCAGTTCTTC,CSVRGAPYNEQFF
-,TRBV4-3,-,TRBJ2-1,TGCGCCAGCAGCCAAGCTGCCCTGGGGGCGGGGGAGCAGTTCTTC,CASSQAALGAGEQFF
-,TRBV15,-,TRBJ2-7,TGTGCCACCAGCAGGGCTAGCGACACCTACGAGCAGTACTTC,CATSRASDTYEQYF
few,TRBV7-8,-,TRBJ1-4,TGTGCCAGCAGCCGGGGGTCGAGGGTGCGGGAAAAACTGTTTTTT,CASSRGSRVREKLFF
-,TRBV20-1,-,TRBJ2-1,TGCAGTGCTAGTTATGAGCAGTTCTTC,CSASYEQFF
-,TRBV6-6,-,TRBJ2-7,TGTGCCAGCATGAGGGCCGGGGGCGACGAGCAGTACTTC,CASMRAGGDEQYF
few,TRBV11-1,TRBD2,TRBJ2-1,TGTGCCAGCAGCTTAGCGCGAGGACTAGAGACCTTCTTC,CASSLARGLETFF
-,TRBV10-3,-,TRBJ2-2,TGTGCCATCAGTGAGTCGACTGCTCCCACCGGGGAGCTGTTTTTT,CAISESTAPTGELFF
-,TRBV20-1,-,TRBJ2-5,TGCAGTGCTCCCCGGACCCCCGGAGAAGAGACCCAGTACTTC,CSAPRTPGEETQYF
many,TRBV29-1,TRBD2,TRBJ2-7,TGCAGCGTCACCGGGGGGGCGATGTACGAGCAGTACTTC,CSVTGGAMYEQYF
once,TRBV5-4,-,TRBJ1-6,TGTGCCAGCAGCTCCAGGGCTAATTCACCCCTCCACTTT,CASSSRANSPLHF
few,TRBV5-6,TRBD2,TRBJ2-7,TGTGCCAGCAGCTTCCTTCTAGCGGGAAACTACGAGCAGTACTTC,CASSFLLAGNYEQYF
many,TRBV2,TRBD2,TRBJ2-1,TGTGCCAGCGCCGGGACTAGCGGGAGTAGTGAGCAGTTCTTC,CASAGTSGSSEQFF
-,TRBV2,TRBD2,TRBJ2-5,TGTGCCAGCAGTGATCCCGGGAGGGGACAAGAGACCCAGTACTTC,CASSDPGRGQETQYF
many,TRBV7-9,TRBD1,TRBJ2-1,TGTGCCAGCAGCGCCCGGGACAGGGGTGTTAATGAGCAGTTCTTC,CASSARDRGVNEQFF
-,TRBV12-3/TRBV12-4,-,TRBJ2-1,TGTGCCAGCAGTTTAGGAAGTCGTAGTGATGAGCAGTTCTTC,CASSLGSRSDEQFF
few,TRBV14,TRBD2,TRBJ2-5,TGTGCCAGCAGCCCCGGCTCCGGGACTAGCGGACAGAGGGGGACCCAGTACTTC,CASSPGSGTSGQRGTQYF
-,TRBV9,TRBD1,TRBJ2-2,TGTGCCAGCAGAAAGGGGGCGGTTGGCGGGGAGCTGTTTTTT,CASRKGAVGGELFF
-,TRBV28,TRBD2,TRBJ2-2,TGTGCCAGCACGGGGGATAGCGGGAGCGACACCGGGGAGCTGTTTTTT,CASTGDSGSDTGELFF
-,TRBV7-9,TRBD1,TRBJ1-5,TGTGCCAGCAGCTTAGTCGGACAGGGGGGTAGTCAGCCCCAGCATTTT,CASSLVGQGGSQPQHF
-,TRBV24-1,-,TRBJ2-3,TGTGCCACCTCCGAGGAGACAGATACGCAGTATTTT,CATSEETDTQYF